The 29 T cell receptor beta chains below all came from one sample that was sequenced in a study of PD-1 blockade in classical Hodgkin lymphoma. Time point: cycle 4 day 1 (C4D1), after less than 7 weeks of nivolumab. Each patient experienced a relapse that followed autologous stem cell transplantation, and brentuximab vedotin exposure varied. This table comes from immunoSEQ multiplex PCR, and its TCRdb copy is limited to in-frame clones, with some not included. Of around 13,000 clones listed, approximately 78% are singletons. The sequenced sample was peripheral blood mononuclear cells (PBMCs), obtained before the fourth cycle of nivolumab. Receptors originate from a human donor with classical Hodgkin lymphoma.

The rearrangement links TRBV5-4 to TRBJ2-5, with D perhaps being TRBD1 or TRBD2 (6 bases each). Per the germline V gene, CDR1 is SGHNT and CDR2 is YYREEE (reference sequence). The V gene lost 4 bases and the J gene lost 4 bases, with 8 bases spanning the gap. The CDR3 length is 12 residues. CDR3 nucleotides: TGTGCCAGCAGCCGGGGGCCAGAGACCCAGTACTTC. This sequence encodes CASSRGPETQYF.

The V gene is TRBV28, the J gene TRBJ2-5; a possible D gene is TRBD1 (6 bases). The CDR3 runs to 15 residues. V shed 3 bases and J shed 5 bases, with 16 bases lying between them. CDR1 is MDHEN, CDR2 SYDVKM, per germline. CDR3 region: CASSLVGRGGETQYF. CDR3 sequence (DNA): TGTGCCAGCAGTTTGGTGGGCAGGGGCGGGGAGACCCAGTACTTC.

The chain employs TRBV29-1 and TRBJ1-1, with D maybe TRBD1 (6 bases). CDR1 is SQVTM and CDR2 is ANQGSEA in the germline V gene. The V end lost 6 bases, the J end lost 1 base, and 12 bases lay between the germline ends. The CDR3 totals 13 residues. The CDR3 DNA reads TGCAGCGTGGGACCGGGACAGAACACTGAAGCTTTCTTT. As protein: CSVGPGQNTEAFF.

CDR3 residues: CASSKIFRTGSYGYTF. DNA for the CDR3: TGTGCCAGCAGCAAGATATTCCGGACAGGAAGCTATGGCTACACCTTC. This chain uses TRBV28 with TRBJ1-2; 7 positions match TRBD1. Trimming at V came to 6 bases and at J to 4 bases, leaving 14 bases not matched to a gene. The CDR3 loop spans 16 amino acids. Per the germline V gene, CDR1 is MDHEN and CDR2 is SYDVKM.

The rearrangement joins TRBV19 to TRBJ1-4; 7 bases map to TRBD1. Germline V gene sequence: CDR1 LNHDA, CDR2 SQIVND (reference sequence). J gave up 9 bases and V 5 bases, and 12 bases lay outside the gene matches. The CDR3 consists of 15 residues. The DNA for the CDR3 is TGTGCCAGTAGTGCCTTGGTTCGACAGGGACAAAAACTGTTTTTT. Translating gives CASSALVRQGQKLFF.

This chain's CDR3 is CASSLGGGLYEQYF. CDR3 bases: TGTGCCAGCAGCTTAGGCGGGGGGCTGTACGAGCAGTACTTC. V gene TRBV7-2 combines with J gene TRBJ2-7; 8 bases are a match to TRBD2. Looked up from germline, CDR1 is SGHTA and CDR2 is FQGNSA. CDR3 length: 14 amino acids. The trim removed 1 base at V and 4 bases at J, leaving 3 bases unmatched.

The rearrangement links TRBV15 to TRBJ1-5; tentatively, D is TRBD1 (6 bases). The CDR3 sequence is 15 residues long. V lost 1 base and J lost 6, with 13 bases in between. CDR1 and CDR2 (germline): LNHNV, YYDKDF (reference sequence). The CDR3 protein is CATSRAYRDSQPQHF. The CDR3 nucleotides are TGTGCCACCAGCAGAGCATACAGGGATAGTCAGCCCCAGCATTTT.

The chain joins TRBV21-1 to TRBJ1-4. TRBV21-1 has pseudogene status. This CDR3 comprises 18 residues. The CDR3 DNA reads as TGTGCCAGCAGCAACAAGGAGGACGGTGAGATGGTTAATGAAAAACTGTTTTTT. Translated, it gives CASSNKEDGEMVNEKLFF.

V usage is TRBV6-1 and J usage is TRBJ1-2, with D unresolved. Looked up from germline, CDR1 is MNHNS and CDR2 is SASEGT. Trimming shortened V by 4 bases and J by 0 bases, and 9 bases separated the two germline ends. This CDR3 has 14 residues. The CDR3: CASSGWTANYGYTF. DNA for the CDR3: TGTGCCAGCAGTGGGTGGACTGCTAACTATGGCTACACCTTC.

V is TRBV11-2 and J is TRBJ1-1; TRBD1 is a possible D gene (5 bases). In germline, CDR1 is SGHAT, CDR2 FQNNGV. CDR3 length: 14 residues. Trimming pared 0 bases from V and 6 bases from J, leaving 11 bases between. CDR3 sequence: CASSLDSRVPEAFF. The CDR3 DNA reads TGTGCCAGCAGCTTAGATTCCAGGGTACCTGAAGCTTTCTTT.

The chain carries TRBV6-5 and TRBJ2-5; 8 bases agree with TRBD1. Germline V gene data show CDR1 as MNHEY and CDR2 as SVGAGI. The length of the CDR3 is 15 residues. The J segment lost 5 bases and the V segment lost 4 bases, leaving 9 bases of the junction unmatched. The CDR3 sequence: CASSSLTGEGETQYF. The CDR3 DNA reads TGTGCCAGCAGTTCCCTGACAGGGGAAGGCGAGACCCAGTACTTC.

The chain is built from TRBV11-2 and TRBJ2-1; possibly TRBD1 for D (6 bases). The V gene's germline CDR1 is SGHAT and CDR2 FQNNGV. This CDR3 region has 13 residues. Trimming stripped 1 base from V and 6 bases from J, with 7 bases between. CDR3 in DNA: TGTGCCAGCAGCTTAGGACAGGTCAATGAGCAGTTCTTC. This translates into CASSLGQVNEQFF.

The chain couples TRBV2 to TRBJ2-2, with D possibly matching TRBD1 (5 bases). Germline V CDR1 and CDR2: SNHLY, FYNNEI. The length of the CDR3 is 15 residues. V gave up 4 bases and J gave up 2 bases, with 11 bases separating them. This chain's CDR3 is CASSARQLNTGELFF. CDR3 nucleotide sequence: TGTGCCAGCAGTGCAAGACAGCTTAACACCGGGGAGCTGTTTTTT.

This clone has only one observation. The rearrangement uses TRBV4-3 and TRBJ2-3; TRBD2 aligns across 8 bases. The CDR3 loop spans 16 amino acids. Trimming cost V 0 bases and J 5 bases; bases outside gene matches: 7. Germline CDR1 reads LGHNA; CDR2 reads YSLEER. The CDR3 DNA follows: TGCGCCAGCAGCCAAGAATACGGGGGGGAGGGAGATACGCAGTATTTT. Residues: CASSQEYGGEGDTQYF.

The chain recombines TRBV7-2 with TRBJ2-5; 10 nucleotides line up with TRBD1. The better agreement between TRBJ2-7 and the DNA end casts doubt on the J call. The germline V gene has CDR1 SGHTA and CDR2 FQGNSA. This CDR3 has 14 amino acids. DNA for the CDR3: TGTGCCAGCAGCTTGGGACAGGGGACCTACGAGCAGTACTTC. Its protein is CASSLGQGTYEQYF.

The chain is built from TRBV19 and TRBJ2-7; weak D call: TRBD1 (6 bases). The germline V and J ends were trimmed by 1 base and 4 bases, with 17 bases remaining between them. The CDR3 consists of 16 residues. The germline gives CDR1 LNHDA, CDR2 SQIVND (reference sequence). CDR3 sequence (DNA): TGTGCCAGTAGTATAGTGCCGGGACATTTTCCGTACGAGCAGTACTTC. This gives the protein CASSIVPGHFPYEQYF.

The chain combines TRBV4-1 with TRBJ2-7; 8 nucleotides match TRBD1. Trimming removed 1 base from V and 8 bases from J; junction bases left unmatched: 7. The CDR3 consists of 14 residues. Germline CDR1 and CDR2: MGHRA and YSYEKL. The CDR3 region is CASSQVAGGGKQYF. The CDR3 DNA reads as TGCGCCAGCAGCCAAGTTGCAGGGGGCGGCAAGCAGTACTTC.

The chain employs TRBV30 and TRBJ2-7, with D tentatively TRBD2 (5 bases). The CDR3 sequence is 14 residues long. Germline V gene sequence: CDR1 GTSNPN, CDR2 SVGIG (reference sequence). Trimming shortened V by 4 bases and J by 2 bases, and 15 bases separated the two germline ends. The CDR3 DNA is TGTGCCTGGACAGCCGGACCGGGAACCTACGAGCAGTACTTC. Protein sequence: CAWTAGPGTYEQYF.

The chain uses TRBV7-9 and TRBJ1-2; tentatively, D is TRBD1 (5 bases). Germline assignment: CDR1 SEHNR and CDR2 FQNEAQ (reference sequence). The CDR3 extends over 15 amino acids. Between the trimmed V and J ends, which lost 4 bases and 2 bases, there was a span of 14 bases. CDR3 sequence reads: CASSSSDILNYGYTF. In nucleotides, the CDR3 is TGTGCCAGCAGCTCTTCGGACATCTTAAACTATGGCTACACCTTC.

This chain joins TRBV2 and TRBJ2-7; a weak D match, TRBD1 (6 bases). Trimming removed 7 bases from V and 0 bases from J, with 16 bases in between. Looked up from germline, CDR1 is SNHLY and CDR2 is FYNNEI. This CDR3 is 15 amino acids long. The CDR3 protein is CASNIQGPSSYEQYF. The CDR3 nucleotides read TGTGCCAGCAATATACAGGGCCCTAGCTCCTACGAGCAGTACTTC.

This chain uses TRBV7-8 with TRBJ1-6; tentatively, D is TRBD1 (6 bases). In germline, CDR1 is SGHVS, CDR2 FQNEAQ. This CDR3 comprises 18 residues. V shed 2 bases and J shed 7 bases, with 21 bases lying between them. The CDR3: CASSLIPRGRGRNSPLHF. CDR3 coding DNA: TGTGCCAGCAGCTTAATCCCCCGGGGGCGAGGAAGGAATTCACCCCTCCACTTT.

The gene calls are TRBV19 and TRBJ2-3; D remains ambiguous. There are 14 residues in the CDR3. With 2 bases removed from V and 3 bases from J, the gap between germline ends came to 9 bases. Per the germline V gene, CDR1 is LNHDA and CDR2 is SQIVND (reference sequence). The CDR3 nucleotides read TGTGCCAGTAGTATACAGGAGCGTACAGATACGCAGTATTTT. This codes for CASSIQERTDTQYF.

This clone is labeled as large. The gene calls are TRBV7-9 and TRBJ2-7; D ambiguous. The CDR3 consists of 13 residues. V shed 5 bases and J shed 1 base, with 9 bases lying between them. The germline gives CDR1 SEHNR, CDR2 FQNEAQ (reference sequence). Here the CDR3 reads CASSKVGSYEQYF. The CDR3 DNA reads TGTGCCAGCAGCAAGGTCGGATCCTACGAGCAGTACTTC.

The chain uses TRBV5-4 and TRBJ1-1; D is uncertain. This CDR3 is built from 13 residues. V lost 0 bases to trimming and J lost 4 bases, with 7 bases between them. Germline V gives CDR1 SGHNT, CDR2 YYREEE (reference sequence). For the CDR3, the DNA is TGTGCCAGCAGCTTGGGGGGAGGCACTGAAGCTTTCTTT. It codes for CASSLGGGTEAFF.

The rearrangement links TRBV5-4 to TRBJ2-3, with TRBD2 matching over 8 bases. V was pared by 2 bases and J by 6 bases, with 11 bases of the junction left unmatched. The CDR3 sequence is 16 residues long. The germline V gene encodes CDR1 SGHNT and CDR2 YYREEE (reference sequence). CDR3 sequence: CASSFIPGGIPDTQYF. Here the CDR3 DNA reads TGTGCCAGCAGCTTCATCCCGGGGGGGATACCGGATACGCAGTATTTT.

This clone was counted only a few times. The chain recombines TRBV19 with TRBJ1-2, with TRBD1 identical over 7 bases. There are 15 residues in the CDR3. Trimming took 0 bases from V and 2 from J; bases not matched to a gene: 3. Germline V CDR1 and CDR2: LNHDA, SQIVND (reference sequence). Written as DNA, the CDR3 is TGTGCCAGTAGTATAGAACCGGGACAGAACTATGGCTACACCTTC. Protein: CASSIEPGQNYGYTF.

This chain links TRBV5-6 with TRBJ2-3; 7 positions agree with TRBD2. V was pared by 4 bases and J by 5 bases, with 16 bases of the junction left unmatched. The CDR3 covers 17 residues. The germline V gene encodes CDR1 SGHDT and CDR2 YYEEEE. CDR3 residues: CASSPPLSGAGLDTQYF. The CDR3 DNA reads TGTGCCAGCAGCCCGCCCCTGAGCGGGGCGGGTTTAGATACGCAGTATTTT. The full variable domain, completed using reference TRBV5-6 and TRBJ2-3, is DAGVTQSPTHLIKTRGQQVTLRCSPKSGHDTVSWYQQALGQGPQFIFQYYEEEERQRGNFPDRFSGHQFPNYSSELNVNALLLGDSALYLCASSPPLSGAGLDTQYFGPGTRLTVL.

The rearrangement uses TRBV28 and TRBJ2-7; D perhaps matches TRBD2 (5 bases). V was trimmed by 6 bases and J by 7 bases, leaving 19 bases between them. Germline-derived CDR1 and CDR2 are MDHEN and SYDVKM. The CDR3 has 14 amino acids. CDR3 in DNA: TGTGCCAGCAGCACACCGCGGCGGGTGTGGGAGCAGTACTTC. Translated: CASSTPRRVWEQYF.

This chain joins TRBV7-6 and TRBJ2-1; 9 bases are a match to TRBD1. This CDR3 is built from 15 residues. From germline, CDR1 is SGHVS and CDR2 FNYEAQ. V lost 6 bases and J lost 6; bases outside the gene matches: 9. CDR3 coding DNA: TGTGCCAGCAGTTTTGGACAGGGGATCATCAATGAGCAGTTCTTC. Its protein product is CASSFGQGIINEQFF.